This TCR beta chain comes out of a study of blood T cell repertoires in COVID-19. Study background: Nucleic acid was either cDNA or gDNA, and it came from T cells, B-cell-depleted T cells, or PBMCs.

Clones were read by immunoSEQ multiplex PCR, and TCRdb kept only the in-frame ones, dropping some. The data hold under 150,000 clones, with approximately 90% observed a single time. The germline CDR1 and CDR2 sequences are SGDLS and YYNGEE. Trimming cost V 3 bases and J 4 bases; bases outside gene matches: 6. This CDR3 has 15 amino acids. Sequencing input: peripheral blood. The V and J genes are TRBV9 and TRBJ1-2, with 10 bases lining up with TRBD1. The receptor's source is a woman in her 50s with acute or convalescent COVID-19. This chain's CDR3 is CASSAGTGVFYGYTF. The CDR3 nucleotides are TGTGCCAGCAGCGCTGGGACAGGGGTGTTCTATGGCTACACCTTC.